The rows below give T cell receptor beta chains drawn from one sample of a study of T cell responses to AZD1222 COVID-19 vaccine. The repertoire was sequenced with immunoSEQ multiplex PCR; TCRdb's copy has only in-frame clones and lacks some. The sample has roughly 110,000 clones; roughly nine tenths are singletons. The sample in question was peripheral blood, obtained on day 0 of AZD1222 vaccination. Receptors originate from an adult in good health. CDR3s include the opening cysteine and the closing phenylalanine or tryptophan. The order of the fields is V gene, clone size, D gene, J gene, CDR3 protein, CDR3 DNA. A D gene is named only where the DNA matches it firmly. Only part of the rows carry a size: once, few, many, or a class if the clone is expanded.

TRBV19	few	.	TRBJ2-7	CASTGAGGYEQYF	TGTGCCAGTACGGGCGCTGGGGGCTACGAGCAGTACTTC
TRBV2	.	.	TRBJ1-5	CASSGGQYNQPQHF	TGTGCCAGCAGTGGAGGACAGTACAATCAGCCCCAGCATTTT
TRBV7-2	.	TRBD1	TRBJ1-2	CASTSDRANYGYTF	TGTGCCAGCACCTCAGACAGGGCTAACTATGGCTACACCTTC
TRBV7-9	.	.	TRBJ1-6	CASSLALGYNSPLHF	TGTGCCAGCAGCTTGGCATTAGGCTATAATTCACCCCTCCACTTT
TRBV6-2/TRBV6-3	.	TRBD1	TRBJ1-2	CASSSSMDRGGDPYGYTF	TGTGCCAGCAGTTCCTCGATGGACAGGGGAGGGGATCCCTATGGCTACACCTTC
TRBV5-6	.	.	TRBJ2-7	CASSRYQALSYEQYF	TGTGCCAGCAGCCGTTACCAAGCCCTCTCCTACGAGCAGTACTTC
TRBV9	.	.	TRBJ2-1	CASSVDDELAHEQFF	TGTGCCAGCAGCGTAGACGACGAACTAGCCCATGAGCAGTTCTTC
TRBV2	.	.	TRBJ1-5	CASNPGSNQPQHF	TGTGCCAGCAACCCCGGTAGCAATCAGCCCCAGCATTTT
TRBV28	.	.	TRBJ2-7	CASSLLPALPVQYF	TGTGCCAGCAGTTTATTGCCGGCCCTCCCGGTGCAGTACTTC
TRBV7-8	.	.	TRBJ1-6	CASSGGTSYNSPLHF	TGTGCCAGCAGCGGCGGCACCTCCTATAATTCACCCCTCCACTTT
TRBV13	.	.	TRBJ2-2	CASSFGEVRGELFF	TGTGCCAGCAGCTTCGGCGAGGTCCGCGGGGAGCTGTTTTTT
TRBV4-3	.	.	TRBJ2-3	CASSQDGSDTDTQYF	TGCGCCAGCAGCCAAGATGGTAGCGACACAGATACGCAGTATTTT
TRBV7-8	.	TRBD1	TRBJ1-2	CASSLQGALSYTF	TGTGCCAGCAGCTTACAGGGGGCGCTTAGCTACACCTTC
TRBV28	.	.	TRBJ2-1	CASSTPSYNEQFF	TGTGCCAGCAGTACCCCATCCTACAATGAGCAGTTCTTC
TRBV4-2	.	TRBD2	TRBJ2-2	CASSQDSGGPGELFF	TGTGCCAGCAGCCAAGATAGCGGGGGGCCCGGGGAGCTGTTTTTT
TRBV5-5	.	TRBD1	TRBJ2-7	CASSWDRSYEQYF	TGTGCCAGCAGCTGGGACAGGAGCTACGAGCAGTACTTC
TRBV19	.	.	TRBJ1-2	CASKGGLSGYTF	TGTGCCAGTAAAGGGGGGCTTAGTGGCTACACCTTC
TRBV12-3/TRBV12-4	.	TRBD1	TRBJ1-1	CASSLGTGNKAFF	TGTGCCAGCAGTCTAGGGACAGGTAATAAAGCTTTCTTT
TRBV28	.	.	TRBJ2-2	CASSFDSSRMTGELFF	TGTGCCAGCAGTTTCGACTCCAGTCGAATGACCGGGGAGCTGTTTTTT
TRBV6-1	.	TRBD2	TRBJ2-3	CASSEEGGGADTQYF	TGTGCCAGCAGTGAAGAGGGCGGGGGGGCCGATACGCAGTATTTT
TRBV27	once	.	TRBJ2-7	CASSEGLLPYEQYF	TGTGCCAGCAGTGAGGGACTTCTCCCCTACGAGCAGTACTTC
TRBV9	.	TRBD1	TRBJ1-6	CASSVEENRGSPLHF	TGTGCCAGCAGCGTAGAGGAGAACAGGGGTTCACCCCTCCACTTT
TRBV20-1	once	TRBD2	TRBJ2-1	CSASAPSGRNEQFF	TGCAGTGCTAGTGCGCCTAGCGGGCGGAATGAGCAGTTCTTC
TRBV12-3/TRBV12-4	once	.	TRBJ2-7	CASSPGTHLEQYF	TGTGCCAGCAGTCCTGGGACCCATTTGGAGCAGTACTTC
TRBV19	.	TRBD2	TRBJ2-2	CASSSPGLPTGELFF	TGTGCCAGTAGTTCCCCGGGACTACCAACCGGGGAGCTGTTTTTT
TRBV5-6	.	.	TRBJ1-2	CASSPWRGTGGKDGYTF	TGTGCCAGCAGCCCATGGCGGGGTACAGGCGGAAAAGATGGCTACACCTTC
TRBV11-3	.	.	TRBJ2-1	CASSLDGRGEQFF	TGTGCCAGCAGCTTAGATGGTCGGGGTGAGCAGTTCTTC
TRBV14	.	.	TRBJ1-2	CASSLHAGGGYGYTF	TGTGCCAGCAGCCTCCATGCGGGGGGCGGCTATGGCTACACCTTC
TRBV5-1	.	.	TRBJ2-5	CASSPRDVKETQYF	TGCGCCAGCAGCCCCCGGGACGTAAAAGAGACCCAGTACTTC
TRBV1	.	.	TRBJ2-7	CTSSPLRRDEQYF	TGCACCAGCAGCCCCCTTAGGAGGGACGAGCAGTACTTC
TRBV6-5	.	.	TRBJ1-1	CASRILGGNTEAFF	TGTGCCAGCAGGATCCTAGGGGGGAACACTGAAGCTTTCTTT
TRBV13	.	TRBD1	TRBJ1-3	CASSKQGAGTIYF	TGTGCCAGCAGCAAACAGGGGGCTGGCACCATATATTTT
TRBV6-5	.	.	TRBJ1-5	CASRAGRGDQPQHF	TGTGCCAGCAGAGCAGGACGGGGGGATCAGCCCCAGCATTTT
TRBV6-2/TRBV6-3	.	.	TRBJ2-5	CASSYLRWDQETQYF	TGTGCCAGCAGTTACCTCCGGTGGGACCAAGAGACCCAGTACTTC
TRBV6-5	.	.	TRBJ1-5	CASSFGVSANQPQHF	TGTGCCAGCAGTTTCGGGGTCTCGGCCAATCAGCCCCAGCATTTT
TRBV5-4	.	.	TRBJ1-3	CASSKGETGNTIYF	TGTGCCAGCTCAAAAGGGGAGACTGGAAACACCATATATTTT
TRBV5-4	.	TRBD1	TRBJ1-1	CASSFSLQGSEAFF	TGTGCCAGCAGTTTTTCTCTACAGGGGTCTGAAGCTTTCTTT
TRBV6-2/TRBV6-3	.	.	TRBJ1-1	CASSYSGEHTEAFF	TGTGCCAGCAGTTACTCGGGGGAGCACACTGAAGCTTTCTTT
TRBV9	.	.	TRBJ1-5	CASSVATGGDQPQHF	TGTGCCAGCAGCGTAGCGACCGGGGGGGATCAGCCCCAGCATTTT
TRBV9	.	.	TRBJ2-6	CASSVGRQGGSGANVLTF	TGTGCCAGCAGCGTAGGACGGCAGGGTGGTTCTGGGGCCAACGTCCTGACTTTC
TRBV10-3	.	.	TRBJ1-1	CAISESGRRGTEAFF	TGTGCCATCAGTGAGTCGGGGAGAAGGGGCACTGAAGCTTTCTTT
TRBV29-1	.	.	TRBJ2-1	CSVEKGFDNEQFF	TGCAGCGTTGAAAAGGGATTCGACAATGAGCAGTTCTTC
TRBV27	.	.	TRBJ2-5	CASSSALQETQYF	TGTGCCAGCAGTTCTGCACTACAAGAGACCCAGTACTTC
TRBV9	few	.	TRBJ1-6	CASSASSYNSPLHF	TGTGCCAGCAGCGCTTCCTCCTATAATTCACCCCTCCACTTT
TRBV19	.	.	TRBJ2-7	CASSSPGLNSYEQYF	TGTGCCAGTAGTAGTCCGGGACTTAACTCCTACGAGCAGTACTTC
TRBV14	.	.	TRBJ1-3	CASSQELALYSGNTIYF	TGTGCCAGCAGCCAAGAATTAGCACTCTACTCTGGAAACACCATATATTTT